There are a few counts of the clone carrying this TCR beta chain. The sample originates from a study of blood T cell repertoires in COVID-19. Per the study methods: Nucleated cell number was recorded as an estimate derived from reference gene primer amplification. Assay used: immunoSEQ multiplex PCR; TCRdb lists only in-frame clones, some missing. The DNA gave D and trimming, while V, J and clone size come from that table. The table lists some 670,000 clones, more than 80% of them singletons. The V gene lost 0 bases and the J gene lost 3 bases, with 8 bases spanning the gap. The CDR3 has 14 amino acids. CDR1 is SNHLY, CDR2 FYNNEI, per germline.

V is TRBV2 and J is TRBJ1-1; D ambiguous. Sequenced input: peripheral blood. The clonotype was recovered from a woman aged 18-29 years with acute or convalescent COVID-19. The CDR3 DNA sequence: TGTGCCAGCAGTGAAGCGGGCCTCCACACTGAAGCTTTCTTT. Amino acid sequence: CASSEAGLHTEAFF.